This TCR beta chain was captured by sequencing in a study of T cell changes during pregnancy in multiple sclerosis. CDR1 and CDR2 from the germline V gene are WNHNN and SYGVQD (reference sequence). The V segment lost 4 bases and the J segment 2 bases; nucleotides outside the gene matches: 8. The length of the CDR3 is 16 residues. Some clones are missing from TCRdb's copy, which holds only in-frame ones; the method was immunoSEQ multiplex PCR. This sample has just under 80,000 clones; 90% to 95% occur once, and the top ten carry more than 0.8%. The genes are TRBV10-1 and TRBJ2-3, with TRBD2 matching over 8 bases. This TCR came from a female donor with multiple sclerosis, enrolled in a pregnancy study. The sample consisted of peripheral blood, taken in the first trimester of pregnancy. For the CDR3, the DNA is TGCGCCAGCAGTGCGAAACTAGCGGCCTTCACAGATACGCAGTATTTT. This codes for CASSAKLAAFTDTQYF.